Listed below are T cell receptor beta chains from one sample, sequenced in a study of early T cells in non-severe SARS-CoV-2 infection. TCRdb re-called the 5' RACE reads with MiXCR, one entry per CDR3 protein. The sample yields 65,000 to 95,000 distinct CDR3 sequences, 15% to 20% seen once. Sample: whole blood. Receptors were obtained from an adult who was a healthcare worker with PCR-confirmed SARS-CoV-2 infection or an uninfected control (not recorded which). Both conserved end residues are part of each CDR3. D genes are given only for firm matches. Clone size, where shown, is once, few, many, or a class for clones that have expanded.

J	size	V	D	DNA	CDR3
TRBJ2-2	.	TRBV6-4	TRBD2	TGTGCCAGCAGCAAGACTAGCGGGGGGGTGAACACCGGGGAGCTGTTTTTT	CASSKTSGGVNTGELFF
TRBJ1-2	.	TRBV12-5	.	TGTGCTAGTGGAACACAGGGTCTGGGTAACTATGGCTACACCTTC	CASGTQGLGNYGYTF
TRBJ2-1	few	TRBV7-9	.	TGTGCCACCAGCGTTATGAGCTCCTACAATGAGCAGTTCTTC	CATSVMSSYNEQFF
TRBJ2-1	few	TRBV7-9	.	TGTGCCAGCAGCTTAATTGAGCAGTTCTTC	CASSLIEQFF
TRBJ1-1	few	TRBV30	.	TGTGCCTGGTATCGGGCTTTAGGGGCGGGGAACACTGAAGCTTTCTTT	CAWYRALGAGNTEAFF
TRBJ2-7	.	TRBV29-1	.	TGCAGCGTTGAAGATTCAAGGGGGGCTCGGAACGAGCAGTACTTC	CSVEDSRGARNEQYF
TRBJ1-1	.	TRBV13	.	TGTGCCAGCAGTTTAGCTGCTTTCATGAACACTGAAGCTTTCTTT	CASSLAAFMNTEAFF
TRBJ2-1	few	TRBV4-1	TRBD2	TGCGCCAGCAGCCAACGGACTAGCATCGATGAGCAGTTCTTC	CASSQRTSIDEQFF
TRBJ1-2	few	TRBV5-1	.	TGCGCCAGCAGCTTGGAAGGTTTTGGCTATGGCTACACCTTC	CASSLEGFGYGYTF
TRBJ1-1	.	TRBV9	.	TGTGCCAGCAGCGTAGGGGAGGTCCTGAACACTGAAGCTTTCTTT	CASSVGEVLNTEAFF
TRBJ2-1	few	TRBV13	.	TGTGCCAGCAGCTTTGGGGGCCCCAACCGGAATGAGCAGTTCTTC	CASSFGGPNRNEQFF
TRBJ2-3	.	TRBV11-3	TRBD2	TGTGCCAGCAGCTCCTCGAAGACTAGCGGGACCTGGGGCACAGATACGCAGTATTTT	CASSSSKTSGTWGTDTQYF
TRBJ1-1	.	TRBV5-5	TRBD1	TGTGCCAGCAGCTTACAGGGGATGAACACTGAAGCTTTCTTT	CASSLQGMNTEAFF
TRBJ1-1	few	TRBV18	TRBD1	TGTGCCAGCTCGTCCAGGGGGCAGGGTGAAGCTTTCTTT	CASSSRGQGEAFF
TRBJ2-7	once	TRBV3-1	TRBD1	TGTGCCAGCAGTGATAGGGGGCCATCCTACGAGCAGTACTTC	CASSDRGPSYEQYF
TRBJ2-7	few	TRBV11-2	TRBD2	TGTGCCAGCAGCCCGAGCGGGAGGCGGGGCTCCTACGAGCAGTACTTC	CASSPSGRRGSYEQYF
TRBJ1-5	few	TRBV7-2	.	TGTGCCAGCAGCTATGATAAGGGACGGCCGGATTTT	CASSYDKGRPDF
TRBJ2-7	few	TRBV20-1	.	TGCAGTGCTAGAGAGGGGGGCCCCAGGGGCGAGCAGTACTTC	CSAREGGPRGEQYF
TRBJ2-7	.	TRBV10-3	TRBD1	TGTGCCATCAGTGGGGACAGTACATCCTACGAGCAGTACTTC	CAISGDSTSYEQYF
TRBJ1-2	.	TRBV2	TRBD1	TGTGCCAGCAGTAGTACCGGGACAGAATATGGCTACACCTTC	CASSSTGTEYGYTF
TRBJ2-7	few	TRBV6-5	TRBD2	TGTGCCGCACGGGAGGGGTCCGAGCAGTACTTC	CAAREGSEQYF
TRBJ2-1	.	TRBV7-7	TRBD2	TGTGCTAGCAGCTTAGGACTAGCGGGACCATACAATGAGCAGTTCTTC	CASSLGLAGPYNEQFF
TRBJ2-1	.	TRBV11-2	.	TGTGCCAGCAGCTTAAGGGGGGTCAATGAGCAGTTCTTC	CASSLRGVNEQFF
TRBJ2-7	many	TRBV29-1	.	TGCAGCGTTGAAGATTCATGGGGTTACGAGCAGTACTTC	CSVEDSWGYEQYF
TRBJ2-7	.	TRBV29-1	.	TGCAGCGCCCAGGAACTGCTTACCCCCGAGCAGTACTTC	CSAQELLTPEQYF
TRBJ1-2	.	TRBV3-1	.	TGTGCCAGCAGCCAAGATTGGTCCGGGGCCATCTATGGCTACACCTTC	CASSQDWSGAIYGYTF
TRBJ2-5	.	TRBV6-5	.	TGTGCCAGCAGTTACGAAGCTAGCCTGAGCGAGACCCAGTACTTC	CASSYEASLSETQYF
TRBJ1-1	.	TRBV7-9	TRBD1	TGTGCCAGCAGCTTACGACAGGGGAGTAGGATGAACACTGAAGCTTTCTTT	CASSLRQGSRMNTEAFF
TRBJ2-7	.	TRBV7-8	TRBD2	TGTGCCAGCAGCCCTCGCGAGCGGGGTGGATCGGAGCAGCACTTC	CASSPRERGGSEQHF
TRBJ1-2	.	TRBV6-5	.	TGTGCCAGCAGTTACCAGGGACCTAACTATGGCTACACCTTC	CASSYQGPNYGYTF
TRBJ1-2	.	TRBV6-1	.	TGTGCCAGCAGTGATAGAGCGTATGGCTACACCTTC	CASSDRAYGYTF
TRBJ2-7	.	TRBV2	.	TGTGCCAGCACCGAGGGCGGGACTGAGCAGTACTTC	CASTEGGTEQYF
TRBJ1-6	.	TRBV20-1	.	TGCAGTGCTAGAGATCTCGGTGTAGGTAATTCACCCCTCCACTTT	CSARDLGVGNSPLHF
TRBJ2-5	.	TRBV28	.	TGTGCCAGCAGCTCCATGGACGGGTGGTGGACCCAGTACTTC	CASSSMDGWWTQYF
TRBJ1-1	few	TRBV7-6	.	TGTGCCAGCAGCTTACTGGGCGCTGGTGCTTTCTTT	CASSLLGAGAFF
TRBJ2-5	many	TRBV18	.	TGTGCCAGCTCACGGGAATCCAGTATACAAGAGACCCAGTACTTC	CASSRESSIQETQYF
TRBJ1-2	.	TRBV29-1	TRBD1	TGCAGCGTTGAAGGGGACAGCCTTAACTATGGCTACACCTTC	CSVEGDSLNYGYTF
TRBJ2-1	.	TRBV7-6	.	TGTGCCAGCAGCTTAGCGACGGTAGGAACCTACAATGAGCAGTTCTTC	CASSLATVGTYNEQFF
TRBJ2-4	.	TRBV20-1	TRBD2	TGCAGTGCTAGAGGACTAGCGGGAGTCATAGCCAAAAACATTCAGTACTTC	CSARGLAGVIAKNIQYF
TRBJ2-1	.	TRBV20-1	TRBD2	TGCAGTGCTAGAGTACTAGCGGGAGGGTTCTTGGATGAGCAGTTCTTC	CSARVLAGGFLDEQFF
TRBJ1-1	few	TRBV3-1	TRBD1	TGTGCCAGCAGCCCCCTGGGGGACAGGAACACTGAAGCTTTCTTT	CASSPLGDRNTEAFF